This TCR beta chain was retrieved from a study of blood T cell repertoires in COVID-19. V lost 0 bases to trimming and J lost 5 bases, with 7 bases between them. This CDR3 spans 13 amino acids. Germline CDR1 is SGHVS and CDR2 is FNYEAQ. Clones were sequenced by immunoSEQ multiplex PCR, and TCRdb holds only the in-frame ones, with some missing. The sample consists of about 69,000 clones, 84% of them appearing once. Specimen: peripheral blood. This chain joins TRBV7-6 and TRBJ1-1; D perhaps matches TRBD1 (5 bases). The sequence derives from a man aged 45-60 years with COVID-19, enrolled during active disease. The CDR3 nucleotides read TGTGCCAGCAGCTTAGCAGGGGTGACTGAAGCTTTCTTT. It codes for CASSLAGVTEAFF.